This T cell receptor beta chain was retrieved from a study of blood T cell repertoires in COVID-19. Study-level information: Spain, Italy and the United States supplied samples that represented acute and convalescent COVID-19. Nucleic acid was either cDNA or gDNA, and it came from T cells, B-cell-depleted T cells, or PBMCs.

Here immunoSEQ multiplex PCR was the method, and the copy in TCRdb shows in-frame clones only, minus some. The sample includes 200,000 to 250,000 clones, around 84% of them seen just once. The CDR3 covers 12 residues. Germline V gene lookup returns CDR1 GTSNPN and CDR2 SVGIG (reference sequence). V shed 8 bases, J shed 5 bases, and the junction held 6 bases outside the gene matches. The sample taken for sequencing was peripheral blood. The chain is built from TRBV30 and TRBJ2-5; 9 nucleotides line up with TRBD2. The sequence came from a man at least 80 years old with acute or convalescent COVID-19. Written as DNA, the CDR3 is TGTGCCCATAGCGGGAGAGTGGAGACCCAGTACTTC. It encodes CAHSGRVETQYF. The whole variable domain, remainder taken from reference TRBV30 and TRBJ2-5, is SQTIHQWPATLVQPVGSPLSLECTVEGTSNPNLYWYRQAAGRGLQLLFYSVGIGQISSEVPQNLSASRPQDRQFILSSKKLLLSDSGFYLCAHSGRVETQYFGPGTRLLVL.